This T cell receptor beta chain was sequenced in a study of Graves' ophthalmopathy and Graves' hyperthyroidism. From germline, CDR1 is SEHNR and CDR2 FQNEAQ (reference sequence). The CDR3 has 15 amino acids. Researchers took RNA transcripts and amplified TCR beta CDR3 regions from them. An opening RT-PCR round employed HTBI primers and preceded a second-round multiplex PCR. TCRdb redid the calling of the multiplex PCR reads with MiXCR, one entry per CDR3 protein. The sample contains about 390,000 distinct CDR3 sequences, 15% to 20% of which appear only once. Comment on this clonotype: This may stem from a read error, because a much larger clone lies one nucleotide away.

The sequence was collected from an adult woman with stable Graves' hyperthyroidism. Sequencing was done on a sample of peripheral blood. V is TRBV7-9 and J is TRBJ2-5, with unresolved D. CDR3 region: CASSGRILYQDTQYF. CDR3 bases: TGTGCCAGCAGCGGCAGAATCCTGTACCAAGACACCCAGTACTTC.